The 22 T cell receptor beta chains listed next were all sequenced from one sample in a study of OX40 agonist ivuxolimab in advanced cancers. This table comes from immunoSEQ multiplex PCR, and its TCRdb copy is limited to in-frame clones, with some not included. Here the sample spans around 20,000 clones, over 60% being singletons. The sequenced sample was CD4+ or CD8+ T cells sorted from blood, obtained in a trial of the OX40 agonist ivuxolimab. The receptors were sampled from an adult with an advanced solid tumor such as melanoma, head and neck, liver or kidney cancer.

The chain combines TRBV7-9 with TRBJ2-5; 7 nucleotides line up with TRBD1. The V gene's germline CDR1 is SEHNR and CDR2 FQNEAQ (reference sequence). The V and J ends lost 4 bases and 5 bases, in that order; junction bases with no gene match: 19. The length of the CDR3 is 18 residues. The chain's CDR3 is CASSSAALRDSPRETQYF. CDR3 in DNA: TGTGCCAGCAGCTCCGCGGCATTAAGGGACAGTCCCCGGGAGACCCAGTACTTC.

This clone was counted a few times. The chain is built from TRBV28 and TRBJ2-5; 9 bases fit TRBD1. Germline CDR1 and CDR2: MDHEN and SYDVKM. This CDR3 spans 16 amino acids. Trimming removed 3 bases from V and 1 base from J; junction bases left unmatched: 6. This CDR3 reads CASSFPSGQGQETQYF. The CDR3 nucleotides are TGTGCCAGCAGTTTCCCATCGGGACAGGGCCAAGAGACCCAGTACTTC.

The chain employs TRBV13 and TRBJ2-2, with D uncertain. CDR3 length: 13 amino acids. V lost 3 bases and J 7 bases, leaving 9 bases between the germline ends. The germline CDR1 and CDR2 sequences are PRHDT and FYEKMQ (reference sequence). CDR3 sequence: CASSLDLGGELFF. The DNA for the CDR3 is TGTGCCAGCAGCTTGGATCTAGGCGGGGAGCTGTTTTTT.

A single count supports this clone. V and J are TRBV6-1 and TRBJ2-7; 7 bases are shared with TRBD2. The germline V gene encodes CDR1 MNHNS and CDR2 SASEGT. The CDR3 consists of 12 residues. V lost 6 bases and J lost 4; bases outside the gene matches: 3. The CDR3 nucleotides are TGTGCCAGCAGAAGGGAGGGTTACGAGCAGTACTTC. Amino acid sequence: CASRREGYEQYF.

V is TRBV13 and J is TRBJ2-3; D possibly uses TRBD1 or TRBD2 (6 bases each). Per the germline V gene, CDR1 is PRHDT and CDR2 is FYEKMQ (reference sequence). Trimming removed 5 bases from V and 3 bases from J, with 18 bases in between. The CDR3 is 16 amino acids. The CDR3 DNA is TGTGCCAGCAGCCCTCCCCCGGGGGCCGGGACAGATACGCAGTATTTT. Its translation: CASSPPPGAGTDTQYF.

The gene calls are TRBV30 and TRBJ1-2; D uncertain. V gave up 3 bases and J gave up 6 bases, with 5 bases separating them. The CDR3 spans 10 residues. The germline gives CDR1 GTSNPN, CDR2 SVGIG (reference sequence). This CDR3 reads CAWRPHGYTF. Written as DNA, the CDR3 is TGTGCCTGGAGGCCTCATGGCTACACCTTC.

The J gene is TRBJ1-4, the V gene TRBV6-5; no definite D call. The germline V gene has CDR1 MNHEY and CDR2 SVGAGI. CDR3 size: 14 residues. With 5 bases removed from V and 6 bases from J, the gap between germline ends came to 13 bases. The CDR3 region is CASSLDGNDEKLFF. The CDR3 coding sequence is TGTGCCAGCAGTCTGGACGGCAACGATGAAAAACTGTTTTTT.

V usage is TRBV4-1 and J usage is TRBJ2-5, with 7 nucleotides matching TRBD1. The germline V gene encodes CDR1 MGHRA and CDR2 YSYEKL. The ends lost 3 bases at V and 2 bases at J; junction bases unmatched: 6. CDR3 length: 15 amino acids. CDR3 nucleotide sequence: TGCGCCAGCAGCCACCTTGACAGGGAACAAGAGACCCAGTACTTC. Protein product: CASSHLDREQETQYF.

The chain carries TRBV7-9 and TRBJ2-2; 8 bases agree with TRBD2. Germline lookup yields CDR1 SEHNR and CDR2 FQNEAQ (reference sequence). The J segment lost 5 bases and the V segment lost 5 bases, leaving 13 bases of the junction unmatched. The CDR3 has 17 amino acids. The CDR3 loop reads CASSRPVGTRGTGELFF. CDR3 bases: TGTGCCAGCAGCCGGCCCGTCGGGACTAGGGGGACCGGGGAGCTGTTTTTT.

In the case of this clone: Other DNA sequences in this specimen translate into the identical CDR3. The chain combines TRBV6-5 with TRBJ2-7, with 8 bases identical to TRBD1. The CDR3 is made up of 13 amino acids. From germline, CDR1 is MNHEY and CDR2 SVGAGI. V shed 2 bases, J shed 4 bases, and the junction held 1 base outside the gene matches. The CDR3 region is CASSYQGAYEQYF. Written as DNA, the CDR3 is TGTGCCAGCAGTTACCAGGGGGCTTACGAGCAGTACTTC.

V gene TRBV9 combines with J gene TRBJ2-6; D is unclear. V lost 5 bases, J lost 0 bases, and 9 bases lay in between. The CDR3 is 15 amino acids. CDR1 SGDLS and CDR2 YYNGEE come from the germline V gene. In DNA form, the CDR3 reads TGTGCCAGCAGGAGGATTAGCTCTGGGGCCAACGTCCTGACTTTC. It is translated as CASRRISSGANVLTF.

The V and J genes are TRBV19 and TRBJ2-1, with 13 bases fitting TRBD2. From germline, CDR1 is LNHDA and CDR2 SQIVND (reference sequence). V was clipped by 6 bases and J by 7 bases; unmatched bases: 6. The CDR3 has 15 residues. CDR3 in amino acids: CASSPGTSGVNEQFF. CDR3 coding DNA: TGTGCCAGTAGCCCCGGGACTAGCGGGGTAAATGAGCAGTTCTTC.

As DNA, the CDR3 is TGCAGCGTTGTAGGGTCTAACTATGGCTACACCTTC. Residues: CSVVGSNYGYTF. The rearrangement uses TRBV29-1 and TRBJ1-2, with D unresolved. Deletions cut 4 bases from V and 0 bases from J, with 6 bases between. The CDR3 is made up of 12 amino acids. Germline CDR1 reads SQVTM; CDR2 reads ANQGSEA.

This clone was detected only a few times. The chain carries TRBV27 and TRBJ2-3; TRBD1 aligns across 11 bases. The CDR3 has 15 amino acids. J was trimmed by 0 bases and V by 6 bases; bases with no gene match: 2. Germline loops: CDR1 MNHEY, CDR2 SMNVEV (reference sequence). The CDR3 bases are TGTGCCAGCAGCGGGACAGGGGGTAGCACAGATACGCAGTATTTT. As protein: CASSGTGGSTDTQYF.

The chain is built from TRBV7-2 and TRBJ1-4; no clear D. Germline V gene data show CDR1 as SGHTA and CDR2 as FQGNSA. V dropped 5 bases and J dropped 8 bases, with 18 bases sitting between them. This CDR3 is 15 amino acids long. The CDR3 is CASSLGRSGGEKLFF. CDR3 sequence (DNA): TGTGCCAGCAGCCTGGGGAGATCGGGAGGCGAAAAACTGTTTTTT.

This clone was seen only a few times. An end of the junction differs from the germline gene, which may be a read error. This chain uses TRBV29-1 with TRBJ2-1, with 8 bases matching TRBD2. Germline values: CDR1 SQVTM, CDR2 ANQGSEA. The CDR3 sequence is 15 residues long. The chain's CDR3 is CSVEGRGDLNNEQFF. The DNA of the CDR3 is TGCAGCGTCGAAGGGCGGGGGGATTTAAACAATGAGCAGTTCTTC.

J is TRBJ2-5 and V is TRBV15; a possible D gene is TRBD1 (6 bases). The end of the DNA fits TRBJ2-7 better, so the J call may be wrong. CDR3 size: 15 residues. CDR1 is LNHNV, CDR2 YYDKDF, per germline (reference sequence). This CDR3 is CATSRDQGSSYEQYF. The CDR3 region has the DNA TGTGCCACCAGCAGAGATCAGGGGTCTTCCTACGAGCAGTACTTC.

The J gene is TRBJ1-2, the V gene TRBV2; possible D gene TRBD1, 5 bases. The germline V gene encodes CDR1 SNHLY and CDR2 FYNNEI. The CDR3 length is 16 residues. The V end was cut by 6 bases, the J end by 8 bases, with 25 bases between. For the CDR3, the DNA is TGTGCCAGCAGGGAGGGACGGCGGATTATACCTATGGGCTACACCTTC. Translated, it gives CASREGRRIIPMGYTF.

The J gene is TRBJ2-2, the V gene TRBV4-2; TRBD1 matches at 10 bases. The CDR3 extends over 17 amino acids. The V segment lost 5 bases and the J segment 5 bases; nucleotides outside the gene matches: 11. Germline V gene data show CDR1 as LGHNA and CDR2 as YNFKEQ. CDR3 in amino acids: CASSSWYRQGATGELFF. The CDR3 DNA follows: TGTGCCAGCAGCTCTTGGTACCGACAGGGGGCGACCGGGGAGCTGTTTTTT.

This chain links TRBV19 with TRBJ2-1; perhaps D is TRBD1 or TRBD2 (5 bases each). V was pared by 9 bases and J by 7 bases, with 16 bases between. The CDR3 runs 13 residues. Per germline, CDR1 LNHDA and CDR2 SQIVND (reference sequence). Here the CDR3 DNA reads TGTGCCAGCAAGCCAGGGAGCCCGAATGAGCAGTTCTTC. Protein: CASKPGSPNEQFF.

V is TRBV7-9 and J is TRBJ2-2; 8 bases agree with TRBD1. This CDR3 spans 15 amino acids. The junction had 8 bases not matched to a gene; V was cut back by 5 bases and J by 6 bases. Per the germline V gene, CDR1 is SEHNR and CDR2 is FQNEAQ (reference sequence). CDR3 loop: CASSHQDRGPGELFF. As DNA, the CDR3 is TGTGCCAGCAGCCATCAAGACAGGGGTCCCGGGGAGCTGTTTTTT.

The chain combines TRBV7-9 with TRBJ2-5; D possibly matches TRBD1 or TRBD2 (5 bases each). Germline values: CDR1 SEHNR, CDR2 FQNEAQ (reference sequence). CDR3 size: 12 residues. V lost 5 bases and J lost 4, with 8 bases in between. CDR3 coding DNA: TGTGCCAGCAGCCCGGGGACAGAGACCCAGTACTTC. Protein sequence: CASSPGTETQYF.